This T cell receptor (beta chain) stems from a study of OX40 agonist ivuxolimab in advanced cancers. In the study overall: Three partial responders included one hepatocellular carcinoma patient and two cutaneous melanoma patients.

Study-wide results and caveats: Averaging showed that CD8+ T cells had more expanded clones than CD4+ did. Among the lowest peripheral clonal expansion occurred in 0.1-3.0 mg/kg partial responders.

The V segment lost 0 bases and the J segment 4 bases; nucleotides outside the gene matches: 6. This CDR3 comprises 16 residues. Germline V CDR1 and CDR2: SGHDT, YYEEEE. Libraries were prepared by immunoSEQ multiplex PCR; TCRdb keeps only in-frame clonotypes and omits some of them. The sample lists tens of thousands of clones, roughly 83% seen once, with 15% in the top ten. Remarks on this clone: Its antigen remains unknown.

This specimen consisted of CD4+ or CD8+ T cells sorted from blood, obtained in a trial of the OX40 agonist ivuxolimab. The receptor comes from an adult with an advanced solid tumor such as melanoma, head and neck, liver or kidney cancer. The V and J genes are TRBV5-6 and TRBJ2-2; 7 bases align to TRBD1. CDR3: CASSLVSQGSTGELFF. CDR3 bases: TGTGCCAGCAGCTTGGTTTCACAGGGGAGCACCGGGGAGCTGTTTTTT.